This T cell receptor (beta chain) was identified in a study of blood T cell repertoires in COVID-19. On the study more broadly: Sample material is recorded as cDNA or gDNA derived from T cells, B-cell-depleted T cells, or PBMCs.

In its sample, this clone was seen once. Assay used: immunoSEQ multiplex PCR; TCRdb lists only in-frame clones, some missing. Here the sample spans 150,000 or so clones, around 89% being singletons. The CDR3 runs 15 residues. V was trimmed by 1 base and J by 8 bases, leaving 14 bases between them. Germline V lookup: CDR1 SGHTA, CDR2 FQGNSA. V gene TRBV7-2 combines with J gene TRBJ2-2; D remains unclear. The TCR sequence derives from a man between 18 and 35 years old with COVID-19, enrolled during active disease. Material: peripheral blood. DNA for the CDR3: TGTGCCAGCAGCTTAGTGGGCAGAAGCCGAGGGGAGCTGTTTTTT. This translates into CASSLVGRSRGELFF. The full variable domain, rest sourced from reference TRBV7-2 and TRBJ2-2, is GAGVSQSPSNKVTEKGKDVELRCDPISGHTALYWYRQSLGQGLEFLIYFQGNSAPDKSGLPSDRFSAERTGGSVSTLTIQRTQQEDSAVYLCASSLVGRSRGELFFGEGSRLTVL.